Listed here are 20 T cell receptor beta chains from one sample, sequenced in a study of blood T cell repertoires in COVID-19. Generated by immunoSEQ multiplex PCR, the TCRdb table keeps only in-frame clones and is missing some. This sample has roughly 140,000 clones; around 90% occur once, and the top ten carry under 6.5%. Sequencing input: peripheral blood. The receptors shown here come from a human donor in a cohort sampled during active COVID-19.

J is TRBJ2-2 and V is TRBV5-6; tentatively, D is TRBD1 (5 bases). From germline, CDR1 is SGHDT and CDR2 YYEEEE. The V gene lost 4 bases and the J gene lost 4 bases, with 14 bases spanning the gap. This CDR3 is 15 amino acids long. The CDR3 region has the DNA TGTGCCAGCAGCCTGGCACAGGTAATCACCGGGGAGCTGTTTTTT. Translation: CASSLAQVITGELFF.

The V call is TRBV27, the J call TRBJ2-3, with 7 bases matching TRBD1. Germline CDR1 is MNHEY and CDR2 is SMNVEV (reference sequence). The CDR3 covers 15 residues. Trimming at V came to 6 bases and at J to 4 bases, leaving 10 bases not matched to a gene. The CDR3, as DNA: TGTGCCAGCAGCGATCGACAGGGCGTATCAGATACGCAGTATTTT. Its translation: CASSDRQGVSDTQYF.

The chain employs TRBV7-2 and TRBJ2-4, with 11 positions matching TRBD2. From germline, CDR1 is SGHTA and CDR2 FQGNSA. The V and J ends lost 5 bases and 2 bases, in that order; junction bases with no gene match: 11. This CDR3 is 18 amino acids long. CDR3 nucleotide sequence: TGTGCCAGCAGCCCAGCGGTAGCGGGAGGGCGTACCAAAAACATTCAGTACTTC. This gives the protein CASSPAVAGGRTKNIQYF.

DNA of the CDR3: TGTGCCTGGAACTGGATCCCGTCAGGGGGAAGGTCACCCCTCCACTTT. Encoded protein: CAWNWIPSGGRSPLHF. This rearrangement joins TRBV30 to TRBJ1-6, with TRBD1 matching over 7 bases. There are 16 residues in the CDR3. Germline lookup yields CDR1 GTSNPN and CDR2 SVGIG (reference sequence). Losses at the gene ends were 4 bases for V and 10 bases for J; bases not matched to a gene: 16.

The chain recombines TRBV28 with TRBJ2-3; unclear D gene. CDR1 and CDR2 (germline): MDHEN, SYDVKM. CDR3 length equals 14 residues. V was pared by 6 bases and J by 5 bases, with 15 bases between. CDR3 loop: CASSPQTPGDTQYF. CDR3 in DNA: TGTGCCAGCAGCCCCCAGACTCCTGGAGATACGCAGTATTTT. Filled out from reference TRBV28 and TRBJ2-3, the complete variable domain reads DVKVTQSSRYLVKRTGEKVFLECVQDMDHENMFWYRQDPGLGLRLIYFSYDVKMKEKGDIPEGYSVSREKKERFSLILESASTNQTSMYLCASSPQTPGDTQYFGPGTRLTVL.

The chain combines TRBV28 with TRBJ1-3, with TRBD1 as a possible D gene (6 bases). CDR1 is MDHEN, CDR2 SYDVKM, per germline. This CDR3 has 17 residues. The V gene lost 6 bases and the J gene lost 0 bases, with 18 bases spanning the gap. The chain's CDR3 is CASSQTGGGPSGNTIYF. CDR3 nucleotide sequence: TGTGCCAGCAGCCAGACAGGTGGGGGTCCCTCTGGAAACACCATATATTTT.

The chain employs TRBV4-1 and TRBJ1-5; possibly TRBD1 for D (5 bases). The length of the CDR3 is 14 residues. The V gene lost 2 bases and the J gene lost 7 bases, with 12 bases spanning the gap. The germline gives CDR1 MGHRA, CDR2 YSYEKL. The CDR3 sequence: CASSQQGFGQPQHF. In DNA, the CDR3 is TGCGCCAGCAGCCAACAGGGATTTGGACAGCCCCAGCATTTT.

The CDR3 loop reads CASSAPGLAGGPGEQFF. The CDR3 DNA sequence: TGCGCCAGCAGCGCCCCGGGACTAGCGGGAGGGCCAGGTGAGCAGTTCTTC. The chain employs TRBV5-1 and TRBJ2-1; 16 bases line up with TRBD2. There are 17 residues in the CDR3. Germline lookup yields CDR1 SGHRS and CDR2 YFSETQ. Trimming removed 4 bases from V and 9 bases from J; junction bases left unmatched: 10.

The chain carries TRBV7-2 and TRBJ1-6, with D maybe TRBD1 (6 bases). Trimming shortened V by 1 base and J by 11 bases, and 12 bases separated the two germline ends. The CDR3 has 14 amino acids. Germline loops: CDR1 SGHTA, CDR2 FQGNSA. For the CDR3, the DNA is TGTGCCAGCAGCTTAGTTCAGGGGACGACACCCCTCCACTTT. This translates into CASSLVQGTTPLHF.

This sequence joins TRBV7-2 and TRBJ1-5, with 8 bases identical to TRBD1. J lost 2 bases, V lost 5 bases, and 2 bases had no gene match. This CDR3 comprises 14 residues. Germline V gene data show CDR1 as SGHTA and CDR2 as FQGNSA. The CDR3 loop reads CASSPTGGNQPQHF. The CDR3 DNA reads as TGTGCCAGCAGCCCGACAGGGGGCAATCAGCCCCAGCATTTT.

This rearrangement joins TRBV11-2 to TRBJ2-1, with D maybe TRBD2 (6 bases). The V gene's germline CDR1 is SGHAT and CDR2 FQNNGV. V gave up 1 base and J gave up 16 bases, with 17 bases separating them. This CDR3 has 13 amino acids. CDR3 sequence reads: CASSLAPSETPFF. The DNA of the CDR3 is TGTGCCAGCAGCTTAGCCCCTAGCGAGACCCCCTTCTTC.

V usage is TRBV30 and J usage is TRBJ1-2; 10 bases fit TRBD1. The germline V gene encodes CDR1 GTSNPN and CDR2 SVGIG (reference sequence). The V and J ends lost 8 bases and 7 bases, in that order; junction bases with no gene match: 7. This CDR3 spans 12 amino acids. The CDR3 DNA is TGTGCCCTAGGGGACAGGGGCGGTGGCTACACCTTC. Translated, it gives CALGDRGGGYTF.

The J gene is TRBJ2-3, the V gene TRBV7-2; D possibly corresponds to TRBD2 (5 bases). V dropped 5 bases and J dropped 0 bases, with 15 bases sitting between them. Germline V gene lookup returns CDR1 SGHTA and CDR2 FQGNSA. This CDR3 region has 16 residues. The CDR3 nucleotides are TGTGCCAGCAGCCCGCCCGGACTGGGGAGCACAGATACGCAGTATTTT. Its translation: CASSPPGLGSTDTQYF.

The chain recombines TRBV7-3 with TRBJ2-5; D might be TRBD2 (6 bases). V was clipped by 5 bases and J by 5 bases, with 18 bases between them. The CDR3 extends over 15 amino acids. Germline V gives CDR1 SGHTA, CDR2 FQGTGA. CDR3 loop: CASSPLGRAGETQYF. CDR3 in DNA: TGTGCCAGCAGCCCCCTGGGACGGGCGGGGGAGACCCAGTACTTC.

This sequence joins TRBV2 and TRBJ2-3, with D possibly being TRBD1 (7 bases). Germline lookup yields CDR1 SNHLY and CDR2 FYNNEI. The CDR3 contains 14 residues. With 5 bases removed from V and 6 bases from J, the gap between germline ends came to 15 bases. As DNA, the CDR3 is TGTGCCAGCAGTCGGGGCAGGGGGGCTGATACGCAGTATTTT. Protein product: CASSRGRGADTQYF. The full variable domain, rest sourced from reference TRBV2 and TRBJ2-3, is EPEVTQTPSHQVTQMGQEVILRCVPISNHLYFYWYRQILGQKVEFLVSFYNNEISEKSEIFDDQFSVERPDGSNFTLKIRSTKLEDSAMYFCASSRGRGADTQYFGPGTRLTVL.

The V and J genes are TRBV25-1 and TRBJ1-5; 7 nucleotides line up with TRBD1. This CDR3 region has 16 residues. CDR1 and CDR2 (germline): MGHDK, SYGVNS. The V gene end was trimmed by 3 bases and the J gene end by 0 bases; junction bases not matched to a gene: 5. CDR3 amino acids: CASSEGTVSSNQPQHF. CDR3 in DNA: TGTGCCAGCAGTGAGGGGACAGTATCTAGCAATCAGCCCCAGCATTTT.

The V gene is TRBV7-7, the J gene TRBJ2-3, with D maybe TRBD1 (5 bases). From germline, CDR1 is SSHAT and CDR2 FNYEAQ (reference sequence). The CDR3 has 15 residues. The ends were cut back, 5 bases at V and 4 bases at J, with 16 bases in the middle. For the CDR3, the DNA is TGTGCCAGCAGCCGCGGCCAGGGTACCCCAGATACGCAGTATTTT. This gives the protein CASSRGQGTPDTQYF.

CDR3: CASSSARRDRTYEQYF. The CDR3 DNA reads as TGTGCCAGCAGTTCCGCTCGAAGGGACAGAACCTACGAGCAGTACTTC. The chain employs TRBV28 and TRBJ2-7, with TRBD1 identical over 7 bases. This CDR3 has 16 residues. Germline CDR1 is MDHEN and CDR2 is SYDVKM. V was clipped by 4 bases and J by 2 bases; unmatched bases: 11.

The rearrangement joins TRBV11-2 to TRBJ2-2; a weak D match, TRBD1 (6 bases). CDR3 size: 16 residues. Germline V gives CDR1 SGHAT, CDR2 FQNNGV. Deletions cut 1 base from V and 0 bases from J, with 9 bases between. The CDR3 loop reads CASSLGTDANTGELFF. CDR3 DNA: TGTGCCAGCAGCTTAGGGACAGACGCGAACACCGGGGAGCTGTTTTTT. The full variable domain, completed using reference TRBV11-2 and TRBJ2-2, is EAGVAQSPRYKIIEKRQSVAFWCNPISGHATLYWYQQILGQGPKLLIQFQNNGVVDDSQLPKDRFSAERLKGVDSTLKIQPAKLEDSAVYLCASSLGTDANTGELFFGEGSRLTVL.

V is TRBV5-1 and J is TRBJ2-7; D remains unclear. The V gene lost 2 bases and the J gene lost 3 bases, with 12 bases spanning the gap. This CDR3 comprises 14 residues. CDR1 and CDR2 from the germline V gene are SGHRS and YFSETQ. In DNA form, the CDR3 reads TGCGCCAGCAGCTTCTTGAACACGGGCTACGAGCAGTACTTC. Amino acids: CASSFLNTGYEQYF.